The next 14 T cell receptor beta chains were all read from a single sample in a study of immune heterogeneity within non-small cell lung tumors. At around 600 ng per sample, bulk tumor genomic DNA provided the template. Doctors removed several biopsies from each primary tumor during surgery, keeping them far apart. Curative surgery was performed on patients who had untreated, newly diagnosed non-small cell lung cancer. Amplification of TCR beta CDR3 was performed by multiplex PCR with 32 V and 13 J primers. TCRdb analysed the multiplex PCR reads with MiXCR anew, one entry per CDR3 protein. The table shows around 5,100 distinct CDR3 sequences, with 20% to 25% occurring only once. Sequenced sample: lung tumor tissue. Receptors were obtained from a man in his 60s with non-small cell lung cancer.

By proportion, this clonotype is medium-sized. This sequence joins TRBV6-5 and TRBJ2-7, with 9 positions matching TRBD2. The CDR3 length is 17 residues. The germline CDR1 and CDR2 sequences are MNHEY and SVGAGI. V shed 0 bases, J shed 4 bases, and the junction held 10 bases outside the gene matches. The CDR3: CASSYSRVSSGMYEQYF. As DNA, the CDR3 is TGTGCCAGCAGTTACTCGAGAGTTTCTAGCGGGATGTACGAGCAGTACTTC.

By frequency in the sample, this clonotype is medium-sized. This chain connects TRBV24-1 to TRBJ1-5; TRBD1 might be the D (6 bases). CDR3 size: 16 residues. Germline-derived CDR1 and CDR2 are KGHDR and SFDVKD. Trimming shortened V by 4 bases and J by 0 bases, and 12 bases separated the two germline ends. CDR3 DNA sequence: TGTGCCACCAGTGACCAAACAGGGAATAGCAATCAGCCCCAGCATTTT. This encodes CATSDQTGNSNQPQHF.

J is TRBJ1-1 and V is TRBV5-1; a possible D gene is TRBD1 (6 bases). With 4 bases removed from V and 5 bases from J, the gap between germline ends came to 18 bases. Looked up from germline, CDR1 is SGHRS and CDR2 is YFSETQ. This CDR3 spans 15 amino acids. CDR3 coding DNA: TGCGCCAGCAGCCGGCTTGTCGGGGGCAATACTGAAGCTTTCTTT. Amino acid sequence: CASSRLVGGNTEAFF.

The sample holds a few counts of this clonotype. V and J are TRBV30 and TRBJ2-1; D remains unclear. Per the germline V gene, CDR1 is GTSNPN and CDR2 is SVGIG (reference sequence). Trimming stripped 1 base from V and 9 bases from J, with 7 bases between. CDR3 length: 11 residues. The DNA for the CDR3 is TGTGCCTGGAGTGAGTGGAGTGAGCAGTTCTTC. Translation gives CAWSEWSEQFF.

The J gene is TRBJ2-7, the V gene TRBV11-2; a weak D match, TRBD2 (6 bases). This CDR3 has 13 amino acids. V was clipped by 5 bases and J by 6 bases, with 14 bases between them. Germline CDR1 is SGHAT and CDR2 is FQNNGV. The CDR3 DNA reads TGTGCCAGCAGCCCTAATCGGGGGACCGAGCAGTACTTC. Amino acids: CASSPNRGTEQYF.

A note on this clonotype: Lacking the conserved final phenylalanine or tryptophan, this CDR3 likely reflects a read error. The chain employs TRBV27 and TRBJ1-5; tentative D call: TRBD1 (5 bases). CDR1 is MNHEY, CDR2 SMNVEV, per germline (reference sequence). The V and J ends lost 1 base and 0 bases respectively, with 19 bases between them. The length of the CDR3 is 19 residues. CDR3 nucleotides: TGTGCCAGCAGTTTATACTCAGGGCGAGGGACTTATAGCAATCAGCCCCAGCATCTT. Translated: CASSLYSGRGTYSNQPQHL.

This clonotype has only a few counts. The chain has TRBV20-1 and TRBJ2-5; the match to TRBD1 covers 7 bases. CDR1 and CDR2 from the germline V gene are DFQATT and SNEGSKA (reference sequence). The CDR3 is 12 amino acids. Trimming took 6 bases from V and 2 from J; bases not matched to a gene: 3. CDR3 amino acids: CSASGQQETQYF. In DNA, the CDR3 is TGCAGTGCGTCGGGACAGCAAGAGACCCAGTACTTC.

Concerning this clonotype: A much larger clone sits a single nucleotide away, making a read error possible. The gene calls are TRBV6-1 and TRBJ1-3; D not certain. The CDR3 runs 12 residues. Germline V lookup: CDR1 MNHNS, CDR2 SASEGT. V was pared by 8 bases and J by 2 bases, with 7 bases between. Here the CDR3 DNA reads TGTGCCAGCGCCGGAGCTGGAAACACCATATATTTT. Its translation is CASAGAGNTIYF.

A few counts support this clonotype. This may be a read error: a much more frequent sequence differs by one nucleotide. The chain couples TRBV27 to TRBJ1-1, with TRBD1 matching over 12 bases. CDR3 length: 20 residues. Germline V lookup: CDR1 MNHEY, CDR2 SMNVEV (reference sequence). In DNA form, the CDR3 reads TGTTCCAGCAGGCCCCACTCCGGGACAGGGGGCGGGGGCATGAACACTGAAGCTTTCTTT. This gives the protein CSSRPHSGTGGGGMNTEAFF.

The gene calls are TRBV6-1 and TRBJ2-1; 9 bases map to TRBD2. The germline CDR1 and CDR2 sequences are MNHNS and SASEGT. V trimming: 10 bases; J trimming: 10 bases; junction bases outside the gene matches: 8. The CDR3 length is 12 residues. The DNA of the CDR3 is TGTGCCACCATGGGACTAGCATTCGAGCAGTTCTTC. It codes for CATMGLAFEQFF.

This clonotype is termed medium-sized (0.01 to 0.1%). The chain employs TRBV6-1 and TRBJ2-7; TRBD1 might be the D (6 bases). CDR1 and CDR2 (germline): MNHNS, SASEGT. CDR3 length: 13 amino acids. V gave up 2 bases and J gave up 2 bases, with 7 bases separating them. The chain's CDR3 is CASSESGAYEQYF. CDR3 coding DNA: TGTGCCAGCAGTGAATCAGGGGCCTACGAGCAGTACTTC.

This clonotype rates as medium-sized (0.01 to 0.1%). The rearrangement uses TRBV4-1 and TRBJ2-7, with 8 positions matching TRBD1. CDR1 is MGHRA and CDR2 is YSYEKL in the germline V gene. The CDR3 contains 14 residues. The V gene end was trimmed by 3 bases and the J gene end by 6 bases; junction bases not matched to a gene: 7. The CDR3 coding sequence is TGCGCCAGCAGCCACTACGACAGGGGTGGCGAGCAGTACTTC. Its protein product is CASSHYDRGGEQYF.

CDR3 in amino acids: CASSFFLGDAKNIQYF. In DNA, the CDR3 is TGTGCCAGCAGCTTCTTTTTAGGGGATGCCAAAAACATTCAGTACTTC. V gene TRBV7-9 combines with J gene TRBJ2-4; tentatively, D is TRBD1 (5 bases). The ends were cut back, 3 bases at V and 1 base at J, with 13 bases in the middle. The CDR3 covers 16 residues. Per germline, CDR1 SEHNR and CDR2 FQNEAQ (reference sequence).

Turning to this clonotype: As the CDR3 is not closed by the conserved phenylalanine or tryptophan, this likely results from a read error. This chain links TRBV10-3 with TRBJ2-3; D remains ambiguous. V shed 4 bases and J shed 1 base, with 15 bases lying between them. Germline V gives CDR1 ENHRY, CDR2 SYGVKD. The CDR3 spans 16 residues. The DNA of the CDR3 is TGTGCCATCAGTGGCCGGTGGTCGGACCGCACAGATACGCAGTATTAT. Translating it yields CAISGRWSDRTDTQYY.